Listed here is a single T cell receptor (beta chain). Generated by immunoSEQ multiplex PCR, the TCRdb table keeps only in-frame clones and is missing some. The sample shows some 250,000 clones, approximately 87% of them seen only once. These data are taken from a study of blood T cell repertoires in COVID-19. This CDR3 comprises 19 residues. Germline lookup yields CDR1 LGHNA and CDR2 YNFKEQ. V was pared by 1 base and J by 2 bases, with 23 bases between. V is TRBV4-2 and J is TRBJ2-5; TRBD2 is a possible D gene (6 bases). Input material: peripheral blood. This sequence was found in a woman in her twenties or thirties with COVID-19, enrolled during active disease. This CDR3 is CASSQGEVRRGALQETQYF. The CDR3 region has the DNA TGTGCCAGCAGCCAAGGGGAGGTCCGGAGGGGAGCTTTACAAGAGACCCAGTACTTC.